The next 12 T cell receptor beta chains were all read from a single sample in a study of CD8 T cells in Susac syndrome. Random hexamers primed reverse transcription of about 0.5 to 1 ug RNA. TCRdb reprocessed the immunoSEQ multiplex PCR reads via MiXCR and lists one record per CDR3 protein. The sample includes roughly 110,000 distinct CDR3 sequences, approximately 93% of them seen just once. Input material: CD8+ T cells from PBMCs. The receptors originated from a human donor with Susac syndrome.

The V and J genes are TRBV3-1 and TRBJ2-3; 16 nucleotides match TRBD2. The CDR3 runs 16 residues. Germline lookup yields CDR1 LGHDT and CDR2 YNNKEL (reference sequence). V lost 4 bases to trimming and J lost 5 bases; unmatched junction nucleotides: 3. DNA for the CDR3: TGTGCCAGCAGCCGTGGGACTAGCGGGGGGGGAGATACGCAGTATTTT. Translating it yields CASSRGTSGGGDTQYF.

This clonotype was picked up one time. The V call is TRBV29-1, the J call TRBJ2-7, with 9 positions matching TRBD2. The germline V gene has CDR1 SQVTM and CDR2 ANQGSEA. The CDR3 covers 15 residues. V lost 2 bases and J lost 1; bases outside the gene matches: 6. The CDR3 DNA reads TGCAGCGTTGAAAGGCGGGGGGGCCTGTCCTACGAGCAGTACTTC. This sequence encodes CSVERRGGLSYEQYF.

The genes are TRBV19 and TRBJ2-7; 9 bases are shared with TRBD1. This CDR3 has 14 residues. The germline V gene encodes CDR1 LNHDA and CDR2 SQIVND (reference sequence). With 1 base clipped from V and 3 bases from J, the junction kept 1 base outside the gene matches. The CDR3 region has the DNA TGTGCCAGTAGTATAGGGGACAGGGTCTACGAGCAGTACTTC. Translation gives CASSIGDRVYEQYF.

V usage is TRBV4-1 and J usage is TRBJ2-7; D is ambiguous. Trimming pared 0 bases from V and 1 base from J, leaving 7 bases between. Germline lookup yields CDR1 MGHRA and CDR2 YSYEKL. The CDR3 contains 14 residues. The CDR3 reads CASSQEHVSYEQYF. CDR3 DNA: TGCGCCAGCAGCCAAGAGCACGTTTCCTACGAGCAGTACTTC.

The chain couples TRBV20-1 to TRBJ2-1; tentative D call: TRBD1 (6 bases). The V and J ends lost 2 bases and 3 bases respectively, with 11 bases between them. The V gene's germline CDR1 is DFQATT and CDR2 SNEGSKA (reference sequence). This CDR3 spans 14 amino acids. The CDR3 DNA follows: TGCAGTGCTAGACACAGGGACGACTACAATGAGCAGTTCTTC. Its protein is CSARHRDDYNEQFF.

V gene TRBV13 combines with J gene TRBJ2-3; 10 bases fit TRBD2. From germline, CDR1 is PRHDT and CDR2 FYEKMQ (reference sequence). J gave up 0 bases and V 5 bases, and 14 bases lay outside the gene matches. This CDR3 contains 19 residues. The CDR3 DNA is TGTGCCAGCAGCCCTAGCGGGGGAGCTAGTCCATACAGCACAGATACGCAGTATTTT. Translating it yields CASSPSGGASPYSTDTQYF.

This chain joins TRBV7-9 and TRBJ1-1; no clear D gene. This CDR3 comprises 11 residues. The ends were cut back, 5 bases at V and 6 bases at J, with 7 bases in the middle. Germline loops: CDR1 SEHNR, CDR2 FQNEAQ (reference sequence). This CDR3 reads CASSRSAEAFF. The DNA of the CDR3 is TGTGCCAGCAGCCGGAGCGCTGAAGCTTTCTTT.

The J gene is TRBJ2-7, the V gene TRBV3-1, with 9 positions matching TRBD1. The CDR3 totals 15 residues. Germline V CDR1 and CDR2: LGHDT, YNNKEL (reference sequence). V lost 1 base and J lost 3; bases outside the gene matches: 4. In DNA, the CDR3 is TGTGCCAGCAGCCAAGCCGGGACAGGGTACTACGAGCAGTACTTC. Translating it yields CASSQAGTGYYEQYF.

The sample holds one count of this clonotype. The DNA of the CDR3 is TGTGCCAGCAGCCGCTTAGCCCGGCTCCAAGAGACCCAGTACTTC. It codes for CASSRLARLQETQYF. This sequence joins TRBV7-6 and TRBJ2-5; D is unclear. This CDR3 contains 15 residues. Germline CDR1 and CDR2: SGHVS and FNYEAQ. V was cut by 5 bases and J by 1 base, with 14 bases left in between. Together with reference TRBV7-6 and TRBJ2-5, the CDR3 gives the full variable domain: GAGVSQSPRYKVTKRGQDVALRCDPISGHVSLYWYRQALGQGPEFLTYFNYEAQQDKSGLPNDRFSAERPEGSISTLTIQRTEQRDSAMYRCASSRLARLQETQYFGPGTRLLVL.

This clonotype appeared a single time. The CDR3 is CASSDGSWRAEAFF. CDR3 in DNA: TGTGCCAGCAGTGACGGGAGCTGGCGGGCTGAAGCTTTCTTT. V and J are TRBV7-2 and TRBJ1-1; D is ambiguous. The CDR3 is 14 residues long. V lost 6 bases and J 6 bases, leaving 17 bases between the germline ends. In germline, CDR1 is SGHTA, CDR2 FQGNSA. The full variable domain, in which reference TRBV7-2 and TRBJ1-1 provide the parts outside the CDR3, is GAGVSQSPSNKVTEKGKDVELRCDPISGHTALYWYRQSLGQGLEFLIYFQGNSAPDKSGLPSDRFSAERTGGSVSTLTIQRTQQEDSAVYLCASSDGSWRAEAFFGQGTRLTVV.

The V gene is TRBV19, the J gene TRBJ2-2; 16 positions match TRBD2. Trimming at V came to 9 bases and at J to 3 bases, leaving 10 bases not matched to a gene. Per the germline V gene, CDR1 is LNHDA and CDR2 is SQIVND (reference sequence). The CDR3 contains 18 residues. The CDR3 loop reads CASSPGLAGGPYTGELFF. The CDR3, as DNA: TGTGCCAGCTCTCCGGGACTAGCGGGGGGGCCGTACACCGGGGAGCTGTTTTTT.

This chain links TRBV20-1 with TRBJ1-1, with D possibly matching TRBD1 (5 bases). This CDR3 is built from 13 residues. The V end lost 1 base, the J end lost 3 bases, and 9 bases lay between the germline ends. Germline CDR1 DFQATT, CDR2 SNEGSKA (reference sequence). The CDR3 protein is CSARGGVYTEAFF. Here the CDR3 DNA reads TGCAGTGCTAGAGGGGGGGTATACACTGAAGCTTTCTTT.